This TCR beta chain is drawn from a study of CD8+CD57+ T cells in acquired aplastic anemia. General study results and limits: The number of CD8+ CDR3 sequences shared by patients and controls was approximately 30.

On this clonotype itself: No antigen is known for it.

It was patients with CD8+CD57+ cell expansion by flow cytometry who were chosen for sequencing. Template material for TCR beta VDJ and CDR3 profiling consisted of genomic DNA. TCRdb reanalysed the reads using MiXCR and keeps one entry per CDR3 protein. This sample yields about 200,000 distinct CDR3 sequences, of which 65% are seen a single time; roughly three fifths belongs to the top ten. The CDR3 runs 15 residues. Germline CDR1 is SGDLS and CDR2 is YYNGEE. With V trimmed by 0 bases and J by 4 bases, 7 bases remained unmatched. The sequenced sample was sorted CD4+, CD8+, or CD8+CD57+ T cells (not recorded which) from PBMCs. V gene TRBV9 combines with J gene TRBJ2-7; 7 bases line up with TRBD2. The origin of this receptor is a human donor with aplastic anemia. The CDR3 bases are TGTGCCAGCAGCGTAGGGGGCGGGAGCATTTACGAGCAGTACTTC. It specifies CASSVGGGSIYEQYF.